The sequence of this T cell receptor beta chain was determined in a study of breast tumors, draining lymph nodes, adjacent tissues. Broader study findings: Data only fit, rather than demonstrated, lymph node origin of most tumor T cells.

Concerning this clonotype: Its antigen is undetermined.

Breast cancer patients provided tissue from their axillary draining lymph nodes. MiXCR, applied by TCRdb to the multiplex PCR reads, yields one record per CDR3 protein. The table lists approximately 200,000 distinct CDR3 sequences, approximately 33% of them singletons. The germline V gene has CDR1 SNHLY and CDR2 FYNNEI. There are 14 residues in the CDR3. The V gene lost 3 bases and the J gene lost 4 bases, with 12 bases spanning the gap. The J gene is TRBJ1-2, the V gene TRBV2; TRBD1 might be the D (5 bases). Sequencing was carried out using axillary lymph node tissue. This receptor was taken from a female donor with breast cancer. Some clones in this sample may be carry-over from other donors' samples. CDR3 sequence: CASSDTQGSYGYTF. The CDR3, as DNA: TGTGCCAGCAGTGATACTCAGGGTAGCTATGGCTACACCTTC.